Following are 17 T cell receptor beta chains from one sample sequenced in a study of control samples from healthy donors and cancer patients (dated by TCRdb to 2019 to 2021). The library relied on the immunoSEQ multiplex PCR assay. What TCRdb holds here is the immuneACCESS table cut down to in-frame rearrangements. Part of the clones is not present; checked against another copy, under half of the missing clones reflect an unresolved V gene, and the others are unexplained. The sample table contains roughly 70,000 clones; only one count was recorded for over 70% of them. Over 25% of the sample is taken by the ten largest. The sample comprised blood. These TCRs come from a man aged 45 to 65 in good health.

There are a few counts of this clone. This chain uses TRBV18 with TRBJ1-2; D not resolved. The V end was cut by 5 bases, the J end by 4 bases, with 11 bases between. Germline V gene data show CDR1 as KGHSH and CDR2 as LQKENI. This CDR3 contains 13 residues. The CDR3 DNA is TGTGCCAGCTCAACTTCAGGTTCCTATGGCTACACCTTC. Residues: CASSTSGSYGYTF.

This clone is a singleton in its sample. For the CDR3, the DNA is TGTGCCAGCAGCGCCCTAGGGTATGCGGCCGGGGAGCTGTTTTTT. Encoded protein: CASSALGYAAGELFF. This chain links TRBV9 with TRBJ2-2; D is ambiguous. The germline V gene encodes CDR1 SGDLS and CDR2 YYNGEE. Trimming cost V 3 bases and J 6 bases, with 15 bases left between them. The CDR3 is 15 residues long. The variable domain in full, completed from reference TRBV9 and TRBJ2-2, reads DSGVTQTPKHLITATGQRVTLRCSPRSGDLSVYWYQQSLDQGLQFLIQYYNGEERAKGNILERFSAQQFPDLHSELNLSSLELGDSALYFCASSALGYAAGELFFGEGSRLTVL.

The chain employs TRBV6-2 or TRBV6-3 and TRBJ2-5; weak D call: TRBD1 (5 bases). Germline assignment: CDR1 MNHEY and CDR2 SVGEGT. The CDR3 is 15 amino acids. The V end lost 3 bases, the J end lost 2 bases, and 13 bases lay between the germline ends. Here the CDR3 reads CASSYRWGGQETQYF. DNA for the CDR3: TGTGCCAGCAGTTATCGGTGGGGCGGACAAGAGACCCAGTACTTC.

The CDR3 loop reads CASGDRGIGAQHF. CDR3 bases: TGTGCCAGCGGAGACAGGGGTATCGGGGCCCAGCATTTT. The chain combines TRBV28 with TRBJ1-5; 8 bases are a match to TRBD1. The CDR3 runs to 13 residues. Germline V gene data show CDR1 as MDHEN and CDR2 as SYDVKM. V was clipped by 8 bases and J by 11 bases; unmatched bases: 11.

The chain links TRBV24-1 to TRBJ1-5; no clear D gene. CDR1 is KGHDR and CDR2 is SFDVKD in the germline V gene. The CDR3 spans 14 residues. The CDR3 DNA reads as TGTTCACTGACCCCCAGGTTAAGCAATCAGCCCCAGCATTTT. Amino acid sequence: CSLTPRLSNQPQHF.

The V call is TRBV9, the J call TRBJ2-1, with TRBD2 matching 7 bases. CDR1 is SGDLS and CDR2 is YYNGEE in the germline V gene. V gave up 1 base and J gave up 1 base; unmatched junction bases: 20. The CDR3 totals 21 residues. The CDR3 bases are TGTGCCAGCAGCGTACGAGAGAGCGGGGCGTCGGCCGTCACTTCCTACAATGAGCAGTTCTTC. It yields the protein CASSVRESGASAVTSYNEQFF.

The rearrangement uses TRBV15 and TRBJ2-5; 10 bases fit TRBD1. V shed 3 bases, J shed 7 bases, and the junction held 11 bases outside the gene matches. Per germline, CDR1 LNHNV and CDR2 YYDKDF (reference sequence). This CDR3 is 16 amino acids long. CDR3 bases: TGTGCCACCAGCAGGTCGACAGGGGGCCGGGTAGGGACCCAGTACTTC. As protein: CATSRSTGGRVGTQYF.

The V call is TRBV7-9, the J call TRBJ1-5, with 10 positions matching TRBD1. This CDR3 has 15 residues. The V gene's germline CDR1 is SEHNR and CDR2 FQNEAQ (reference sequence). Unmatched junction bases numbered 8, after V lost 5 bases and J lost 7 bases. CDR3 bases: TGTGCCAGCAGCCGGGGACAGGGGATGTGGCAGCCCCAGCATTTT. Its protein is CASSRGQGMWQPQHF.

The DNA for the CDR3 is TGTGCCAGCAGTTACTCACTACGGGGTTCCTACGAGCAGTACTTC. Its protein is CASSYSLRGSYEQYF. The gene calls are TRBV6-2 or TRBV6-3 and TRBJ2-7; tentatively, D is TRBD2 (5 bases). CDR3 length: 15 residues. Trimming took 0 bases from V and 1 from J, leaving 10 bases between them. CDR1 MNHEY and CDR2 SVGEGT come from the germline V gene.

The chain employs TRBV2 and TRBJ2-7; TRBD2 matches at 9 bases. CDR1 is SNHLY, CDR2 FYNNEI, per germline. This CDR3 has 14 amino acids. After removal of 4 bases from V and 4 bases from J, the junction contained 5 bases not matched to a gene. CDR3: CASSASSGKYEQYF. The CDR3 region has the DNA TGTGCCAGCAGTGCGTCTAGCGGGAAATACGAGCAGTACTTC.

The rearrangement links TRBV6-2 or TRBV6-3 to TRBJ2-1; maybe TRBD1 (5 bases). The CDR3 totals 15 residues. The germline V and J ends were trimmed by 4 bases and 9 bases, with 19 bases remaining between them. Germline V gene sequence: CDR1 MNHEY, CDR2 SVGEGT. The CDR3 bases are TGTGCCAGCAGTTCGTACCGAGGTCAAAGGGGTGAGCAGTTCTTC. Its translation is CASSSYRGQRGEQFF.

The V call is TRBV30, the J call TRBJ1-1; D not resolved. V lost 6 bases, J lost 7 bases, and 15 bases lay in between. This CDR3 contains 12 residues. The germline V gene encodes CDR1 GTSNPN and CDR2 SVGIG (reference sequence). The CDR3 sequence is CACLAGAHEAFF. CDR3 DNA sequence: TGTGCCTGCCTGGCGGGAGCTCATGAAGCTTTCTTT.

The V call is TRBV5-4, the J call TRBJ2-1; 10 nucleotides line up with TRBD2. With 0 bases clipped from V and 2 bases from J, the junction kept 2 bases outside the gene matches. Germline CDR1 and CDR2: SGHNT and YYREEE (reference sequence). The CDR3 covers 16 residues. The CDR3, as DNA: TGTGCCAGCAGCTTGGTAGGACTAGCGGCCTACAATGAGCAGTTCTTC. It translates to CASSLVGLAAYNEQFF.

This chain connects TRBV4-2 to TRBJ2-3, with D possibly being TRBD1 or TRBD2 (5 bases each). CDR1 is LGHNA, CDR2 YNFKEQ, per germline. V shed 1 base and J shed 3 bases, with 14 bases lying between them. The CDR3 has 16 amino acids. The CDR3 DNA reads TGTGCCAGCAGCCAAGGAGTTGGGACCTATACAGATACGCAGTATTTT. Amino acid sequence: CASSQGVGTYTDTQYF.

J is TRBJ1-2 and V is TRBV28; the D gene is possibly TRBD1 (6 bases). Germline V lookup: CDR1 MDHEN, CDR2 SYDVKM. This CDR3 is built from 14 residues. V shed 8 bases and J shed 6 bases, with 19 bases lying between them. The CDR3 coding sequence is TGTGCCAGCGTCGAATGGGGGCAGGGTAATGGCTACACCTTC. Protein sequence: CASVEWGQGNGYTF.

V and J are TRBV7-6 and TRBJ1-1, with a possible D match to TRBD1 (6 bases). From germline, CDR1 is SGHVS and CDR2 FNYEAQ. The CDR3 extends over 17 amino acids. Trimming left V 2 bases short and J 5 bases short, with 21 bases between. The CDR3 sequence is CASSLRGQFGGKTEAFF. The CDR3 bases are TGTGCCAGCAGCTTAAGGGGACAATTTGGAGGGAAGACTGAAGCTTTCTTT.

The chain joins TRBV6-5 to TRBJ1-1, with D unclear. The CDR3 runs to 13 residues. Germline assignment: CDR1 MNHEY and CDR2 SVGAGI. Trimming removed 10 bases at V and 0 bases at J, with 12 bases between. CDR3 sequence reads: CATYNLMNTEAFF. The CDR3 DNA reads as TGTGCCACCTATAACCTAATGAACACTGAAGCTTTCTTT.